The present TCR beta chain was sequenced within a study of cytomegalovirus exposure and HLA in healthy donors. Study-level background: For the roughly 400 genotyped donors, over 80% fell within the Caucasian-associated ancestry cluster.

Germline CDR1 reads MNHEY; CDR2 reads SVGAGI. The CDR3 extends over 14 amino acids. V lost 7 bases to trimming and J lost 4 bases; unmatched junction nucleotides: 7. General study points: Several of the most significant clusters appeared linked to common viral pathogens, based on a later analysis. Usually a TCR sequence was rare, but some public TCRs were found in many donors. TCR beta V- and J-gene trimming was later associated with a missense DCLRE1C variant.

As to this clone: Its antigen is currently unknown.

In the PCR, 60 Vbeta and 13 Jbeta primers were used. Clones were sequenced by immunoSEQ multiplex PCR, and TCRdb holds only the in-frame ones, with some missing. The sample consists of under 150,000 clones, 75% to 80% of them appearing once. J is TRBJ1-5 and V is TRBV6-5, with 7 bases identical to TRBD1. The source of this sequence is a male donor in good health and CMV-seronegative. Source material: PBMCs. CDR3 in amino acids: CASTIDRVNQPQHF. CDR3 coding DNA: TGTGCCAGCACTATCGACAGGGTAAATCAGCCCCAGCATTTT.